A selection of T cell receptor beta chains follows, all from one sample in a study of blood T cell repertoires in COVID-19. Profiled with immunoSEQ multiplex PCR; TCRdb holds only in-frame clones, not every one. The sample lists hundreds of thousands of clones, about nine tenths seen once, with 11% in the top ten. Material: peripheral blood. The receptor set was obtained from a woman aged 25-40 years with COVID-19, enrolled during active disease. Each CDR3 is given without its conserved first and last residue.

V	J	CDR3
TRBV10-1	TRBJ2-7	ASDHRSRTETFYEQY
TRBV28	TRBJ1-2	ASRLGGASFDGYT
TRBV28	TRBJ2-2	ASSLWASNTGELF
TRBV13	TRBJ2-3	ASQVGEGDTQY
TRBV23-1	TRBJ1-5	ASSHIGAGNQPQH
TRBV5-1	TRBJ1-6	ASSLDRVENSPLH
TRBV24-1	TRBJ1-2	ATLSSGYGYT
TRBV7-9	TRBJ2-7	ASSLVNDEQY
TRBV6-5	TRBJ1-1	ASRGQGAGDTEAF
TRBV7-9	TRBJ2-7	ASSLRGTSPYEQY
TRBV19	TRBJ1-5	ASTPTGGGQPQH
TRBV19	TRBJ1-1	AIGQGETEAF
TRBV11-2	TRBJ2-1	ASSFPTRRSPSYNEQF
TRBV25-1	TRBJ2-2	ASSQVNTGELF
TRBV2	TRBJ2-1	ASSEGWGRDF
TRBV4-1	TRBJ2-5	ASSHRLDRGGETQY
TRBV7-9	TRBJ2-5	ASSNTYSGGEETQY
TRBV9	TRBJ1-2	ASSPRAGAIYGYT
TRBV29-1	TRBJ1-4	SSLDSPNEKLF
TRBV4-2	TRBJ2-1	ASSRLGTSGGAKGFYNEQF
TRBV5-1	TRBJ2-5	ASSLGAIETQY
TRBV7-9	TRBJ2-4	ASSSGAGLAKNIQY
TRBV3-1/TRBV3-2	TRBJ1-1	ASSLDRAGDTEAF
TRBV25-1	TRBJ2-7	ASSEGAGSSYEQY
TRBV7-2	TRBJ2-7	ASSLRLGRGAAKQY
TRBV19	TRBJ1-1	ASSYGMNTEAF
TRBV7-9	TRBJ2-3	ASGTSGVTDTQY
TRBV7-7	TRBJ1-5	APSIIRRDRGNQPQH
TRBV7-9	TRBJ1-1	ASSLWGSTEAF
TRBV11-2	TRBJ1-2	ASTQAQGAIYGYT
TRBV5-4	TRBJ1-1	ASSTWGGGEAF
TRBV7-6	TRBJ1-1	ASSEDRATEAF
TRBV4-2	TRBJ2-5	ASSQDRRGGETQY
TRBV6-6	TRBJ1-3	ASTGGGNTIY
TRBV14	TRBJ2-5	ASSQDFRQETQY
TRBV7-9	TRBJ2-5	ASSLSSGRETQY
TRBV6-6	TRBJ1-1	ASSPSDPGQNTEAF
TRBV4-1	TRBJ2-1	ASSHLPPGGPNEQF
TRBV18	TRBJ2-7	ASSPPSSLKPYEQY
TRBV6-4	TRBJ1-1	ASSPGPRDRDMNTEAF
TRBV9	TRBJ2-7	ASSVGTGGIYEQY
TRBV27	TRBJ1-2	ASSSWREGGYT
TRBV7-9	TRBJ1-2	ASSSPGIRGYT
TRBV10-3	TRBJ1-5	AIRGDSTLGQPQH
TRBV19	TRBJ1-5	ASSINSYSNQPQH
TRBV10-2	TRBJ2-7	ASSEYVRGRTYEQY
TRBV29-1	TRBJ1-2	SVLRTEYGYT
TRBV28	TRBJ1-1	ASSLSRVNTEAF
TRBV15	TRBJ2-7	ATTLGQGLDEQY
TRBV10-3	TRBJ2-3	ATAGAGADTQY
TRBV7-2	TRBJ2-3	ASSLGPGSTDTQY
TRBV6-5	TRBJ1-1	ASSSRGRNTEAF
TRBV11-3	TRBJ2-1	ASSLVGVRNEQF
TRBV5-1	TRBJ2-6	ASSLAPRGSGANVLT
TRBV6-2/TRBV6-3	TRBJ1-4	ASSYSFRQGGANEKLF
TRBV20-1	TRBJ2-3	SASGDSASTDTQY
TRBV4-1	TRBJ2-4	ASSQPKLAGGENIQY